A single sample is the source of the 24 T cell receptor beta chains below, sequenced in a study of shared clonotypes between healthy human individuals. Naive CD8 cells, CD45RO-negative and positively selected for CCR7, excluded terminally differentiated effector memory CD45RA+ cells. Repertoires were generated with immunoSEQ multiplex PCR, while TCRdb's copy carries only in-frame clones and drops some. The sample lists around 2,000,000 clones, 93% occurring once. The sample taken for sequencing was naive CD8+ T cells from PBMCs. The receptors come from a young man in good health. Some clones in this sample may be carry-over from other donors' samples.

The gene calls are TRBV30 and TRBJ1-3, with 7 bases aligning to TRBD1. CDR1 is GTSNPN and CDR2 is SVGIG in the germline V gene (reference sequence). This CDR3 is built from 18 residues. J lost 3 bases, V lost 1 base, and 15 bases had no gene match. The CDR3 loop is CAWSGVWATGKFGNTIYF. The DNA for the CDR3 is TGTGCCTGGAGTGGGGTGTGGGCGACAGGGAAGTTTGGAAACACCATATATTTT.

The table lists this clone with a count of one. The rearrangement links TRBV6-5 to TRBJ2-7, with unresolved D. The V end lost 5 bases, the J end lost 1 base, and 9 bases lay between the germline ends. This CDR3 spans 13 amino acids. From germline, CDR1 is MNHEY and CDR2 SVGAGI. CDR3 protein: CASSAKVSYEQYF. The CDR3 nucleotides are TGTGCCAGCAGTGCTAAGGTGTCCTACGAGCAGTACTTC.

This chain's CDR3 is CASSWGLAGTGELFF. Written as DNA, the CDR3 is TGTGCCAGCAGTTGGGGACTAGCGGGAACCGGGGAGCTGTTTTTT. This chain connects TRBV28 to TRBJ2-2, with 13 bases fitting TRBD2. The CDR3 covers 15 residues. CDR1 is MDHEN and CDR2 is SYDVKM in the germline V gene. V trimming: 4 bases; J trimming: 5 bases; junction bases outside the gene matches: 1.

The chain carries TRBV18 and TRBJ2-1; D possibly corresponds to TRBD2 (5 bases). The CDR3 totals 15 residues. Per the germline V gene, CDR1 is KGHSH and CDR2 is LQKENI. The V end was cut by 3 bases, the J end by 0 bases, with 9 bases between. CDR3 nucleotides: TGTGCCAGCTCACCGGCCGGGGACTCCTACAATGAGCAGTTCTTC. This translates into CASSPAGDSYNEQFF.

V and J are TRBV27 and TRBJ2-1; maybe TRBD1 (6 bases). The CDR3 totals 16 residues. The V gene lost 3 bases and the J gene lost 7 bases, with 19 bases spanning the gap. Per the germline V gene, CDR1 is MNHEY and CDR2 is SMNVEV (reference sequence). CDR3 sequence: CASSLGPGTTGNEQFF. CDR3 nucleotides: TGTGCCAGCAGTTTGGGCCCGGGGACAACGGGGAATGAGCAGTTCTTC.

The chain uses TRBV6-5 and TRBJ1-1; D is possibly TRBD1 (5 bases). CDR1 and CDR2 from the germline V gene are MNHEY and SVGAGI. V was shortened by 4 bases and J by 8 bases, with 14 bases between the two germline ends. The CDR3 sequence is 13 residues long. CDR3 sequence (DNA): TGTGCCAGCAGTTCGCGGGGACCTATCGAAGCTTTCTTT. This translates into CASSSRGPIEAFF.

V and J are TRBV10-3 and TRBJ2-7, with TRBD2 identical over 11 bases. The V and J ends lost 6 bases and 3 bases, in that order; junction bases with no gene match: 10. This CDR3 is 16 amino acids long. Germline CDR1 is ENHRY and CDR2 is SYGVKD. CDR3 DNA sequence: TGTGCCATCAGCATAACTAGCGGGAGTGGGTTCTACGAGCAGTACTTC. It translates to CAISITSGSGFYEQYF.

The rearrangement uses TRBV2 and TRBJ2-7, with 7 bases identical to TRBD2. The V gene end was trimmed by 3 bases and the J gene end by 2 bases; junction bases not matched to a gene: 10. The V gene's germline CDR1 is SNHLY and CDR2 FYNNEI. The CDR3 covers 16 residues. CDR3 DNA: TGTGCCAGCAGTGACTCCAGGACTAGAAGTACCTACGAGCAGTACTTC. Amino acid sequence: CASSDSRTRSTYEQYF.

The rearrangement joins TRBV11-3 to TRBJ2-1, with TRBD1 matching 8 bases. This CDR3 region has 16 residues. Per germline, CDR1 SGHNT and CDR2 YENEEA. The V and J ends lost 1 base and 2 bases, in that order; junction bases with no gene match: 4. The CDR3 nucleotides are TGTGCCAGCAGCTTAGGCTACAGGGGGACCTACAATGAGCAGTTCTTC. Encoded protein: CASSLGYRGTYNEQFF.

This chain joins TRBV9 and TRBJ2-5, with TRBD2 as a possible D gene (6 bases). The CDR3 sequence is 17 residues long. Trimming stripped 4 bases from V and 2 bases from J, with 21 bases between. Germline V gene lookup returns CDR1 SGDLS and CDR2 YYNGEE. CDR3 amino acids: CASSPQGALRGQETQYF. The CDR3 DNA reads TGTGCCAGCAGCCCCCAGGGAGCGTTGCGGGGTCAAGAGACCCAGTACTTC.

The chain has TRBV6-1 and TRBJ2-3; 8 bases align to TRBD1. CDR1 and CDR2 from the germline V gene are MNHNS and SASEGT. The CDR3 runs 15 residues. V lost 2 bases to trimming and J lost 6 bases; unmatched junction nucleotides: 7. The CDR3 protein is CASSEPRTGSDTQYF. In nucleotides, the CDR3 is TGTGCCAGCAGTGAACCCCGGACAGGGTCGGATACGCAGTATTTT.

The chain carries TRBV7-2 and TRBJ1-1; 10 bases align to TRBD1. The CDR3 runs 15 residues. Germline V gene lookup returns CDR1 SGHTA and CDR2 FQGNSA. The trim removed 4 bases at V and 7 bases at J, leaving 9 bases unmatched. CDR3 loop: CASSSNDRGLFEAFF. The CDR3 DNA is TGTGCCAGCAGCTCCAATGACAGGGGGCTTTTTGAAGCTTTCTTT.

This clone was observed a single time. The J gene is TRBJ1-1, the V gene TRBV7-9; D unclear. V shed 3 bases and J shed 5 bases, with 10 bases lying between them. CDR1 is SEHNR, CDR2 FQNEAQ, per germline (reference sequence). The CDR3 spans 13 residues. This chain's CDR3 is CASSFPVGTEAFF. DNA of the CDR3: TGTGCCAGCAGCTTTCCAGTGGGGACTGAAGCTTTCTTT. The full variable domain, completed using reference TRBV7-9 and TRBJ1-1, is DTGVSQNPRHKITKRGQNVTFRCDPISEHNRLYWYRQTLGQGPEFLTYFQNEAQLEKSRLLSDRFSAERPKGSFSTLEIQRTEQGDSAMYLCASSFPVGTEAFFGQGTRLTVV.

This clone was observed once. This sequence joins TRBV28 and TRBJ1-5; D unclear. The CDR3 runs to 18 residues. Trimming removed 7 bases at V and 1 base at J, with 23 bases between. Germline V gives CDR1 MDHEN, CDR2 SYDVKM. CDR3: CASTPEQPQKWSNQPQHF. CDR3 in DNA: TGTGCCAGCACCCCTGAACAGCCCCAGAAGTGGAGCAATCAGCCCCAGCATTTT. The entire variable domain, with the rest obtained from reference TRBV28 and TRBJ1-5, is as follows: DVKVTQSSRYLVKRTGEKVFLECVQDMDHENMFWYRQDPGLGLRLIYFSYDVKMKEKGDIPEGYSVSREKKERFSLILESASTNQTSMYLCASTPEQPQKWSNQPQHFGDGTRLSIL.

This rearrangement joins TRBV7-9 to TRBJ2-1; TRBD1 aligns across 7 bases. The CDR3 spans 13 residues. V lost 6 bases and J lost 13; bases outside the gene matches: 12. CDR1 is SEHNR and CDR2 is FQNEAQ in the germline V gene (reference sequence). The CDR3 protein is CASSLNRGVDQFF. CDR3 nucleotides: TGTGCCAGCAGTCTAAACAGGGGCGTAGACCAGTTCTTC.

This sequence joins TRBV27 and TRBJ2-7, with 9 nucleotides matching TRBD1. This CDR3 contains 16 residues. The V gene's germline CDR1 is MNHEY and CDR2 SMNVEV (reference sequence). V shed 0 bases, J shed 5 bases, and the junction held 8 bases outside the gene matches. The DNA for the CDR3 is TGTGCCAGCAGTTTATCCCCCGGGACAGGGAACAACGAGCAGTACTTC. Its protein product is CASSLSPGTGNNEQYF.

V gene TRBV6-5 combines with J gene TRBJ2-1, with 11 bases aligning to TRBD2. J gave up 8 bases and V 0 bases, and 6 bases lay outside the gene matches. The CDR3 consists of 16 residues. Per germline, CDR1 MNHEY and CDR2 SVGAGI. Here the CDR3 reads CASSYSSGRAVDEQFF. The CDR3 nucleotides are TGTGCCAGCAGTTACTCTAGCGGGAGGGCCGTCGATGAGCAGTTCTTC.

The rearrangement uses TRBV9 and TRBJ2-1; the D gene is possibly TRBD2 (6 bases). The CDR3 runs to 14 residues. The V gene lost 0 bases and the J gene lost 3 bases, with 7 bases spanning the gap. Germline V gene data show CDR1 as SGDLS and CDR2 as YYNGEE. The CDR3 here is CASSVAGDYNEQFF. The CDR3 DNA reads as TGTGCCAGCAGCGTAGCGGGAGACTACAATGAGCAGTTCTTC.

This rearrangement joins TRBV28 to TRBJ1-2; 8 nucleotides agree with TRBD1. Germline CDR1 and CDR2: MDHEN and SYDVKM. CDR3 size: 20 residues. After removal of 5 bases from V and 4 bases from J, the junction contained 24 bases not matched to a gene. CDR3 DNA: TGTGCCAGCAGTCCTGGACAGGGTAAAACGGAGGTTGGGTGGCCCTATGGCTACACCTTC. This codes for CASSPGQGKTEVGWPYGYTF.

This sequence joins TRBV5-1 and TRBJ2-7, with TRBD1 matching 8 bases. Germline loops: CDR1 SGHRS, CDR2 YFSETQ. The junction had 18 bases not matched to a gene; V was cut back by 2 bases and J by 5 bases. The CDR3 is 18 residues long. The CDR3 DNA is TGCGCCAGCAGCTTTTCTCAAGGACAGGGTGGCTTGTCGGACGAGCAGTACTTC. Its protein product is CASSFSQGQGGLSDEQYF. The full variable domain, its missing parts supplied by reference TRBV5-1 and TRBJ2-7, is KAGVTQTPRYLIKTRGQQVTLSCSPISGHRSVSWYQQTPGQGLQFLFEYFSETQRNKGNFPGRFSGRQFSNSRSEMNVSTLELGDSALYLCASSFSQGQGGLSDEQYFGPGTRLTVT.

V is TRBV4-2 and J is TRBJ2-7, with D unresolved. CDR1 is LGHNA, CDR2 YNFKEQ, per germline. This CDR3 has 14 amino acids. V was cut by 1 base and J by 7 bases, with 14 bases left in between. The CDR3 DNA reads as TGTGCCAGCAGCCAAGTACGAGGCGAGAGGGAGCAGTACTTC. Translated, it gives CASSQVRGEREQYF.

This chain joins TRBV7-8 and TRBJ2-1; TRBD1 matches 7 bases. Germline V gene data show CDR1 as SGHVS and CDR2 as FQNEAQ. V lost 3 bases to trimming and J lost 3 bases; unmatched junction nucleotides: 5. This CDR3 contains 15 residues. The CDR3 nucleotides are TGTGCCAGCAGCTTTTTGGGACAGAACTACAATGAGCAGTTCTTC. Amino acid sequence: CASSFLGQNYNEQFF.

The chain joins TRBV7-9 to TRBJ1-4; 7 nucleotides line up with TRBD1. Per the germline V gene, CDR1 is SEHNR and CDR2 is FQNEAQ (reference sequence). V was clipped by 0 bases and J by 8 bases; unmatched bases: 6. This CDR3 has 15 residues. In DNA, the CDR3 is TGTGCCAGCAGCTTAGCGCGACAGGGCCCCGAAAAACTGTTTTTT. This sequence encodes CASSLARQGPEKLFF.

CDR3 nucleotide sequence: TGTGCCAGTACCCCAGAAGCAAGCAGGGTAAGCAATCAGCCCCAGCATTTT. It codes for CASTPEASRVSNQPQHF. This chain uses TRBV19 with TRBJ1-5, with D perhaps matching TRBD1 (5 bases). CDR1 and CDR2 (germline): LNHDA, SQIVND (reference sequence). CDR3 length: 17 residues. Trimming cost V 7 bases and J 1 base, with 20 bases left between them. The variable domain in full, with the rest retrieved from reference TRBV19 and TRBJ1-5, is DGGITQSPKYLFRKEGQNVTLSCEQNLNHDAMYWYRQDPGQGLRLIYYSQIVNDFQKGDIAEGYSVSREKKESFPLTVTSAQKNPTAFYLCASTPEASRVSNQPQHFGDGTRLSIL.